Listed below are T cell receptor beta chains from one sample, sequenced in a study of blood T cell repertoires in COVID-19. Data came from immunoSEQ multiplex PCR; TCRdb stores just in-frame clones and leaves some out. Here the sample spans approximately 230,000 clones, about 89% being singletons. The specimen sequenced was PBMCs or T cells enriched from blood (not recorded which). The receptors were gathered from a woman aged 30 to 39 who had recovered from COVID-19. CDR3s include the opening cysteine and the closing phenylalanine or tryptophan. A D gene is named only where the DNA matches it firmly. Rows may omit the clone size; those that give it use once, few, many or a size class.

abundance	d_gene	j_gene	v_gene	CDR3nt	CDR3aa
NA	TRBD2	TRBJ2-3	TRBV2	TGTGCCAGCAGTTCTAGCGGGAGAACCGGGTGGGAAGATACGCAGTATTTT	CASSSSGRTGWEDTQYF
NA	TRBD1	TRBJ1-2	TRBV28	TGTGCCAGCAGTCCCACAGGGGGAAAACAGCCTTTCTATGGCTACACCTTC	CASSPTGGKQPFYGYTF
once	NA	TRBJ1-1	TRBV2	TGTGCCAGCAGTGACTGGGGGCGAAGCTTGAACACTGAAGCTTTCTTT	CASSDWGRSLNTEAFF
NA	NA	TRBJ1-3	TRBV27	TGTGCCAGCAGTTTATTCTTTGGGGGCACTGGAAACACCATATATTTT	CASSLFFGGTGNTIYF
NA	NA	TRBJ2-6	TRBV30	TGTGCCTGGAGTAAACGGGGGTCTGGGGCCAACGTCCTGACTTTC	CAWSKRGSGANVLTF
NA	NA	TRBJ1-2	TRBV7-8	TGTGCCAGCAGCCGAGACAGAAAGTCTAACTATGGCTACACCTTC	CASSRDRKSNYGYTF
NA	TRBD1	TRBJ1-4	TRBV5-3	TGTGCCAGAAGCCAGGGACAGAATAATGAAAAACTGTTTTTT	CARSQGQNNEKLFF
NA	NA	TRBJ1-6	TRBV9	TGTGCCAGCAGCGTAGGCCTACCGCAACAGGGATCCTATAATTCACCCCTCCACTTT	CASSVGLPQQGSYNSPLHF
NA	TRBD2	TRBJ2-7	TRBV28	TGTGCCAGCAGTTTACCCCTAGCGGGAGTACGATCCTACGAGCAGTACTTC	CASSLPLAGVRSYEQYF
once	TRBD1	TRBJ1-1	TRBV4-3	TGCGCCAGCGGATGGGACAAGGGCAGCCAGGGGGTGAACACTGAAGCTTTCTTT	CASGWDKGSQGVNTEAFF
NA	NA	TRBJ1-5	TRBV27	TGTGCCAGCAGTCCTTGGGCGGGCCAGCCCCAGCATTTT	CASSPWAGQPQHF
once	NA	TRBJ1-2	TRBV4-3	TGCGCCAGCAGCCAAGACTCCACAACCGGACGGACTCGTACCTTC	CASSQDSTTGRTRTF
NA	TRBD1	TRBJ1-5	TRBV12-3/TRBV12-4	TGTGCCAGTGGACAGGGTTCGGATCAGCCCCAGCATTTT	CASGQGSDQPQHF
NA	NA	TRBJ1-4	TRBV7-2	TGTGCCAGCAGCTTAGCGGGGCAGGGTGGTGAAAAACTGTTTTTT	CASSLAGQGGEKLFF
NA	TRBD1	TRBJ1-1	TRBV19	TGTGCCAGTAGGGGACAGGGGGCGCGAACTGAAGCTTTCTTT	CASRGQGARTEAFF
NA	NA	TRBJ1-2	TRBV19	TGTGCCAGTAGCCGCAAAGGGAGTAACTATGGCTACACCTTC	CASSRKGSNYGYTF
many	NA	TRBJ2-1	TRBV2	TGTGCCAGCAGTGAAGTCCCTCAGAGGGATGAGCAGTTCTTC	CASSEVPQRDEQFF
NA	TRBD1	TRBJ2-2	TRBV28	TGTGCCAGCAAGAGGGACAGGATTAGCGGGGAGCTGTTTTTT	CASKRDRISGELFF
NA	TRBD1	TRBJ2-2	TRBV11-2	TGTGCCAGCAGCCGAAGTAGACAGGGGGCGGCCGGGGAGCTGTTTTTT	CASSRSRQGAAGELFF
NA	NA	TRBJ2-7	TRBV28	TGTGCCAGCAGTTTTGGCGGGATCTACGAGCAGTACTTC	CASSFGGIYEQYF
NA	TRBD2	TRBJ2-2	TRBV4-3	TGCGCCAGCAGCCAATTACTAGCGGGAGACACCGGGGAGCTGTTTTTT	CASSQLLAGDTGELFF
once	TRBD1	TRBJ1-1	TRBV27	TGTGCCACCCAAGAGGGGGCGCCGAACACTGAAGCTTTCTTT	CATQEGAPNTEAFF
NA	NA	TRBJ1-4	TRBV3-1/TRBV3-2	TGTGCCAGCAGCCAGGCCCAAGCAACTAATGAAAAACTGTTTTTT	CASSQAQATNEKLFF
NA	TRBD1	TRBJ1-2	TRBV6-2/TRBV6-3	TGTGCCAGCAGTTGGGAGGGACAGGCGCGCTATGGCTACACCTTC	CASSWEGQARYGYTF
NA	TRBD1	TRBJ1-1	TRBV19	TGTGCCAGTAGTGGGACAGATAACACTGAAGCTTTCTTT	CASSGTDNTEAFF
NA	TRBD1	TRBJ1-2	TRBV7-8	TGTGCCAGCAGCTTAGGGGGGGACAGAAGCTACACCTTC	CASSLGGDRSYTF
once	TRBD1	TRBJ1-2	TRBV7-3	TGTGCCAGCAGCAACGGACAGGGAAGGAGTATGACCTTC	CASSNGQGRSMTF
NA	NA	TRBJ1-2	TRBV7-9	TGTGCCACCCGCCTGGGTGGGGGCGTCTATGGCTACACCTTC	CATRLGGGVYGYTF
few	NA	TRBJ1-2	TRBV28	TGTGCCAGCAGTATCCCTGACAGGATAAAAGGCTACACCTTC	CASSIPDRIKGYTF
NA	NA	TRBJ1-3	TRBV19	TGTGCCAGTAGTCTCACCCCGGGCGGGGCGCCTGGAAACACCATATATTTT	CASSLTPGGAPGNTIYF
NA	TRBD1	TRBJ2-7	TRBV5-4	TGTGCCAGCAGCGGGACCGGGACAGCCTACGAGCAGTACTTC	CASSGTGTAYEQYF
NA	NA	TRBJ2-3	TRBV29-1	TGCAGCGTTGATAGGGGGGGCGGGAATCAAAATACGCAGTATTTT	CSVDRGGGNQNTQYF
NA	TRBD2	TRBJ2-5	TRBV7-9	TGTGCCAGCAGCTGGGGGGGGTTAGAGACCCAGTACTTC	CASSWGGLETQYF
NA	NA	TRBJ1-2	TRBV6-5	TGTGCCAGCAGGGGGGGGTGGCCTTATGGCTACACCTTC	CASRGGWPYGYTF
few	TRBD1	TRBJ2-2	TRBV15	TGTGCCACCAGCAGAGTGACAGGGGCCGGGGAGCTGTTTTTT	CATSRVTGAGELFF
few	NA	TRBJ1-1	TRBV28	TGTGCCAGCCAGACGGGGAACACTGAAGCTTTCTTT	CASQTGNTEAFF
NA	TRBD2	TRBJ2-1	TRBV3-1/TRBV3-2	TGTGCCAGCAGCTACGGGGGGGATGAGCAGTTCTTC	CASSYGGDEQFF
NA	TRBD1	TRBJ1-2	TRBV5-1	TGCGCCAGCAGCTCCGGACAGGAGAACCGCTATGGCTACACCTTC	CASSSGQENRYGYTF
NA	TRBD1	TRBJ1-1	TRBV7-2	TGTGCCAGCAGCCCTATACAGGGGGATGCAGAAGCTTTCTTT	CASSPIQGDAEAFF
NA	TRBD2	TRBJ2-1	TRBV18	TGTGCCAGCTCACCCGAAGCGGGAGGCCCTTACAATGAGCAGTTCTTC	CASSPEAGGPYNEQFF
NA	TRBD1	TRBJ2-7	TRBV9	TGTGCCAGCAGCTTGAGGACAGGCAGCTACGAGCAGTACTTC	CASSLRTGSYEQYF
NA	NA	TRBJ2-7	TRBV28	TGTGCCATTTCCACCCGGGACAAAGCCTACGAGCAGTACTTC	CAISTRDKAYEQYF